This T cell receptor (beta chain) was identified during a study of persistence of HIV-infected CD4 T cells. Study-level background: Isolated cells were CMV- and HIV-1 Gag-responding CD4+ T cells.

Cells were stimulated with CMV-infected fibroblast lysates at 8 to 10 ug/mL. Sorted nonresponding memory CD4+ T cells were CD40L-negative, CD69-negative, CD45RO-high. With respect to this clone: What it recognizes is unknown.

The germline V gene has CDR1 SGHRS and CDR2 YFSETQ. This CDR3 contains 16 residues. The V end lost 2 bases, the J end lost 8 bases, and 22 bases lay between the germline ends. This was the immunoSEQ version 4 assay in survey mode. Sequencing used immunoSEQ multiplex PCR; TCRdb keeps in-frame clones, though not all of them. The repertoire holds 40,000 to 50,000 clones, with 70% to 80% as singletons. The gene calls are TRBV5-1 and TRBJ1-2; D perhaps matches TRBD1 (6 bases). This specimen consisted of CD4+ T cells sorted from PBMCs after 18-hour stimulation, obtained from a patient who received antiretroviral therapy. The sequence was obtained from an adult man with HIV who was CMV-seropositive. The CDR3: CASSLLRGQPTGGYTF. DNA for the CDR3: TGCGCCAGCAGCTTATTGAGGGGACAACCTACGGGGGGCTACACCTTC.